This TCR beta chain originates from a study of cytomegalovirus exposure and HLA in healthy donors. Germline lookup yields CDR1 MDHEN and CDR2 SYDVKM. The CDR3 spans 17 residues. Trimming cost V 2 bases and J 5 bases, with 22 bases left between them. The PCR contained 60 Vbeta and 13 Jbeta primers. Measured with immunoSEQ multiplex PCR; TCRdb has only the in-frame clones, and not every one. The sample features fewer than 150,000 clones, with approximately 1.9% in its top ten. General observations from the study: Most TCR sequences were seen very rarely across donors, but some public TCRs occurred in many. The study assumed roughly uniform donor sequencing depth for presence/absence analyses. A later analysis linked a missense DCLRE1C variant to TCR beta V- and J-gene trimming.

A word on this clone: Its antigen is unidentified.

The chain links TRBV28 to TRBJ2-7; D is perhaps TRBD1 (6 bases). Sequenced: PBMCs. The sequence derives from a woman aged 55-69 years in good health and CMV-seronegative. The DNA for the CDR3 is TGTGCCAGCAGTTTAATCGGCAGGGGTCTTCTGGAGGACGAGCAGTACTTC. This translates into CASSLIGRGLLEDEQYF. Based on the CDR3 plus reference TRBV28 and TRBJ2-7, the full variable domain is DVKVTQSSRYLVKRTGEKVFLECVQDMDHENMFWYRQDPGLGLRLIYFSYDVKMKEKGDIPEGYSVSREKKERFSLILESASTNQTSMYLCASSLIGRGLLEDEQYFGPGTRLTVT.